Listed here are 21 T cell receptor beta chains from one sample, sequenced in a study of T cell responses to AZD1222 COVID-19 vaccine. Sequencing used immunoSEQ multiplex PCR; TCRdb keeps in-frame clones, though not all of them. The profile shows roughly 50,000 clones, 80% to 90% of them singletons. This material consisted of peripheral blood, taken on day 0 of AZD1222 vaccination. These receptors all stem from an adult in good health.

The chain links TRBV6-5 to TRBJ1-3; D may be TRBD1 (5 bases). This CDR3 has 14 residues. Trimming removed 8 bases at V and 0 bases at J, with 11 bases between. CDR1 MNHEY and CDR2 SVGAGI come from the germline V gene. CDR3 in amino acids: CASGRQNSGNTIYF. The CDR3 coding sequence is TGTGCCAGCGGTAGACAGAACTCTGGAAACACCATATATTTT.

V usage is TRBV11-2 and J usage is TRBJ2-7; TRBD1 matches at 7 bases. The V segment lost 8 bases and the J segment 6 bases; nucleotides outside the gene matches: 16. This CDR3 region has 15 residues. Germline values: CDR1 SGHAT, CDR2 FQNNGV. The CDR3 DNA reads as TGTGCCAGCTCCTTCAGACAGGGTTGGAATGGCGAGCAGTACTTC. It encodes CASSFRQGWNGEQYF.

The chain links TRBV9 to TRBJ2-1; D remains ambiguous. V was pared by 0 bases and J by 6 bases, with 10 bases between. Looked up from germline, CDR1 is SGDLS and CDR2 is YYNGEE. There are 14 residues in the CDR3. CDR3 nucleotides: TGTGCCAGCAGCGTAGCTCCAGATGTCAATGAGCAGTTCTTC. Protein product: CASSVAPDVNEQFF.

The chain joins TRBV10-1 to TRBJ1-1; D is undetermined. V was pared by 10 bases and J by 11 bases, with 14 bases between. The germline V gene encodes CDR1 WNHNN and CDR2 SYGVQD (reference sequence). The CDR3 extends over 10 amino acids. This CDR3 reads CATRLNAAFF. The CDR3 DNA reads TGCGCCACCAGACTGAACGCTGCTTTCTTT.

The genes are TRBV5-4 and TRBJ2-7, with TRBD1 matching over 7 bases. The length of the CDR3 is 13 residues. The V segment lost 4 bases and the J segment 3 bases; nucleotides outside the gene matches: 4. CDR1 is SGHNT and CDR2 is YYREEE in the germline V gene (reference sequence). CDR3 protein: CASSVRGFYEQYF. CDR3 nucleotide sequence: TGTGCCAGCAGCGTCAGGGGGTTCTACGAGCAGTACTTC. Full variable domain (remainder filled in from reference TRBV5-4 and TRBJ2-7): ETGVTQSPTHLIKTRGQQVTLRCSSQSGHNTVSWYQQALGQGPQFIFQYYREEENGRGNFPPRFSGLQFPNYSSELNVNALELDDSALYLCASSVRGFYEQYFGPGTRLTVT.

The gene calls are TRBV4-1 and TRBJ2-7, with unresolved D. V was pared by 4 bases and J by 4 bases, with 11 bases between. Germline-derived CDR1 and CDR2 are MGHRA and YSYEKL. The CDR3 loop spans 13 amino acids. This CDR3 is CASSPSGIYEQYF. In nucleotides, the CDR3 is TGCGCCAGCAGCCCCTCCGGTATATACGAGCAGTACTTC.

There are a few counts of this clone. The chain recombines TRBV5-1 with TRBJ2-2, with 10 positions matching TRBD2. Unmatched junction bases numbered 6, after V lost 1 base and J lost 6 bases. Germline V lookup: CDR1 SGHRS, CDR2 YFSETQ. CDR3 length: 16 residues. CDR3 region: CASSLTWTSGSGELFF. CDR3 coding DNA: TGCGCCAGCAGCTTGACCTGGACTAGCGGATCCGGGGAGCTGTTTTTT.

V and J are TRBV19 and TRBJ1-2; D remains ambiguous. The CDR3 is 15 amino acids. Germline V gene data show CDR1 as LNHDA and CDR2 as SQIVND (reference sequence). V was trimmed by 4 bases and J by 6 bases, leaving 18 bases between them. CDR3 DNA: TGTGCCAGTAGTAGATCCTTTTTGACAAGGGATGGCTACACCTTC. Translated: CASSRSFLTRDGYTF. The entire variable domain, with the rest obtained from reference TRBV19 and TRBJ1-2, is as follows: DGGITQSPKYLFRKEGQNVTLSCEQNLNHDAMYWYRQDPGQGLRLIYYSQIVNDFQKGDIAEGYSVSREKKESFPLTVTSAQKNPTAFYLCASSRSFLTRDGYTFGSGTRLTVV.

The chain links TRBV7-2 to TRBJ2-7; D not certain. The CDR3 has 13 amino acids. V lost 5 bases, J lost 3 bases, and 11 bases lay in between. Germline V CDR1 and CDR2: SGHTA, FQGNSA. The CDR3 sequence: CASSPNMGYEQYF. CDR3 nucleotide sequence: TGTGCCAGCAGCCCCAATATGGGCTACGAGCAGTACTTC.

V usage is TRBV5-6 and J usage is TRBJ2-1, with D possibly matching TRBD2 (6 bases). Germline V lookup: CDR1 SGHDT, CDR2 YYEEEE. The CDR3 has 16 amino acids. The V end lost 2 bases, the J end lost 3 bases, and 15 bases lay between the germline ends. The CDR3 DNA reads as TGTGCCAGCAGCTTTAATTCGGGAGCCGGCTACAATGAGCAGTTCTTC. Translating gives CASSFNSGAGYNEQFF.

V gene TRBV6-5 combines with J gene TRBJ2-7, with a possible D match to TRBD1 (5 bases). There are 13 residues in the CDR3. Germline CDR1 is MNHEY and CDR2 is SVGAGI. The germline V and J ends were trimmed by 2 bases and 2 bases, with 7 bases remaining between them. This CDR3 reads CASSYGAAYEQYF. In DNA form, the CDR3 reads TGTGCCAGCAGTTACGGGGCCGCCTACGAGCAGTACTTC.

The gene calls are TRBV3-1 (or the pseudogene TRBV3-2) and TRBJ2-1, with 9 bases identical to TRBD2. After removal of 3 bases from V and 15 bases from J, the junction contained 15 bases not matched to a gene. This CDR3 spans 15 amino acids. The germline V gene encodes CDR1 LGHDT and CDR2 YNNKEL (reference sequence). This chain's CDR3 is CASSQGDSGRENRFF. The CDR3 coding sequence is TGTGCCAGCAGCCAGGGGGATAGCGGGAGAGAGAATCGGTTCTTC.

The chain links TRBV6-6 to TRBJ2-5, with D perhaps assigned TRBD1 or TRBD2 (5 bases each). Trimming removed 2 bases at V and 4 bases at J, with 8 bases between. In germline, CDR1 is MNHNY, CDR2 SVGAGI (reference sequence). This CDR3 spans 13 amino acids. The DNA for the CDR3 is TGTGCCAGCAGTTACGGGGGTGGAGAGACCCAGTACTTC. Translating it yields CASSYGGGETQYF.

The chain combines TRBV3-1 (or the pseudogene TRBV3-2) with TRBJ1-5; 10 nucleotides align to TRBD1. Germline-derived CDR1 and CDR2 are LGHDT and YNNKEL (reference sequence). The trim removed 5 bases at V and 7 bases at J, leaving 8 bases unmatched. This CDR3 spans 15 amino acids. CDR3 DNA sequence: TGTGCCAGCAGCGGGGGACAGGGGTTGGAACAGCCCCAGCATTTT. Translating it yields CASSGGQGLEQPQHF.

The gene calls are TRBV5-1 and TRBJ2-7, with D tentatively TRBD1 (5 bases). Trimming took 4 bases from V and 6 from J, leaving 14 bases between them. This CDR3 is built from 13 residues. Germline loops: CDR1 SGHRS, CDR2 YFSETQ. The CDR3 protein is CASSVPGAPEQYF. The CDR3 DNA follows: TGCGCCAGCAGCGTACCTGGGGCCCCCGAGCAGTACTTC.

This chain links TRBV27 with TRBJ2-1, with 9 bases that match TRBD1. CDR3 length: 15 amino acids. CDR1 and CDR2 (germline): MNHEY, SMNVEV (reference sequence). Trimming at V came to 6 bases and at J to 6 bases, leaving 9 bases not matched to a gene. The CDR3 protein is CASRPKWTGVNEQFF. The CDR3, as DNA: TGTGCCAGCAGGCCAAAATGGACAGGGGTCAATGAGCAGTTCTTC.

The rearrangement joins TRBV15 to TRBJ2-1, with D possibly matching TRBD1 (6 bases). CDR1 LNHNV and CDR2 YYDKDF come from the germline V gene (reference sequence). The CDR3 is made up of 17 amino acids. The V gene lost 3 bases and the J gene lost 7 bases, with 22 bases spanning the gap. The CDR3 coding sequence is TGTGCCACCAGCAGCTCCCACCCAGGGGCCCCCCATAATGAGCAGTTCTTC. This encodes CATSSSHPGAPHNEQFF.

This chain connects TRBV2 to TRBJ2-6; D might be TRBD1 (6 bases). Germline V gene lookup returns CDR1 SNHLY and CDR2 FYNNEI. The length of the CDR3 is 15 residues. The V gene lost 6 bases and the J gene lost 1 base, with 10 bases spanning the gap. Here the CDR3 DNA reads TGTGCCAGCAGGACAGGCGGTTCTGGGGCCAACGTCCTGACTTTC. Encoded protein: CASRTGGSGANVLTF.

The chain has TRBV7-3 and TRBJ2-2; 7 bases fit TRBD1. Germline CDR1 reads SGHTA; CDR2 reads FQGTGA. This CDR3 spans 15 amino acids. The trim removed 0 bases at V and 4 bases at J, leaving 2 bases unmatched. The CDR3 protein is CASSLTDRSTGELFF. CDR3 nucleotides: TGTGCCAGCAGCTTAACGGACAGGAGCACCGGGGAGCTGTTTTTT. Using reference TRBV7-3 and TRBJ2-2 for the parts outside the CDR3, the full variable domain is GAGVSQTPSNKVTEKGKYVELRCDPISGHTALYWYRQSLGQGPEFLIYFQGTGAADDSGLPNDRFFAVRPEGSVSTLKIQRTERGDSAVYLCASSLTDRSTGELFFGEGSRLTVL.

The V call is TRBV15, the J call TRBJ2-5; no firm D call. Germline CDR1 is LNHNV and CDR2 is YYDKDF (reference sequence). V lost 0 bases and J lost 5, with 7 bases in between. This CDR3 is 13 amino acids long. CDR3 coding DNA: TGTGCCACCAGCAGAGATGTTGGGGAGACCCAGTACTTC. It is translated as CATSRDVGETQYF.

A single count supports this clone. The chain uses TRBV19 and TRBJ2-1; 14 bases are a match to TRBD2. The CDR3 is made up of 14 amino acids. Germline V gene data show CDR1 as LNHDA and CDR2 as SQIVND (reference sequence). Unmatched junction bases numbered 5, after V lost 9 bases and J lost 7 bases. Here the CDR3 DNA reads TGTGCCAGCAGACTAGCGGGAGGGCGGAATGAGCAGTTCTTC. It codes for CASRLAGGRNEQFF.